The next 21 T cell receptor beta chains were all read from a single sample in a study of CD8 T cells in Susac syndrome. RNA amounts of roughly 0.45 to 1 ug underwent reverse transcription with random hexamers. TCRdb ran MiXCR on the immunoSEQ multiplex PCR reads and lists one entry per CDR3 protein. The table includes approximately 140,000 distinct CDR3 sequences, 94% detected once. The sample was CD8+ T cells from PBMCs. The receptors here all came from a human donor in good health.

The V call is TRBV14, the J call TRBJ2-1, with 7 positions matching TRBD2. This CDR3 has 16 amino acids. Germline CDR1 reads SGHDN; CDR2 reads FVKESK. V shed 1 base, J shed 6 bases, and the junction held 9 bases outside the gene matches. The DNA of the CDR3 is TGTGCCAGCAGCCAAGTGGGGGGAGGGCCTGGCAATGAGCAGTTCTTC. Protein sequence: CASSQVGGGPGNEQFF.

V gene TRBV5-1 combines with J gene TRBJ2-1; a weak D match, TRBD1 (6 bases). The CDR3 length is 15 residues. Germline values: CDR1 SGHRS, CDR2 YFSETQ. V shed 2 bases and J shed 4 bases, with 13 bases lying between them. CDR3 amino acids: CASSFGDIGYNEQFF. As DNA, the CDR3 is TGCGCCAGCAGCTTCGGGGACATTGGATACAATGAGCAGTTCTTC.

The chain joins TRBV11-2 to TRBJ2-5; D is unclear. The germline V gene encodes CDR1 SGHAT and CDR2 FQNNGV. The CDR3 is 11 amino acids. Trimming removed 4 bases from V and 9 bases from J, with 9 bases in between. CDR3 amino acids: CASSSGLPQYF. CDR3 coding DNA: TGTGCCAGCAGCTCCGGCTTGCCCCAGTACTTC.

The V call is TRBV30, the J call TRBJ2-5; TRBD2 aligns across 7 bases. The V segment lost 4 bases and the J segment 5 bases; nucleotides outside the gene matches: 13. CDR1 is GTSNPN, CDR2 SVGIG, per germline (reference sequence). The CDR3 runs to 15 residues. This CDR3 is CAWTRGRGSLETQYF. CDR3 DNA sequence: TGTGCCTGGACTCGCGGGAGAGGGAGTCTCGAGACCCAGTACTTC. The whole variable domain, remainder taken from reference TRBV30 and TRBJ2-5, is SQTIHQWPATLVQPVGSPLSLECTVEGTSNPNLYWYRQAAGRGLQLLFYSVGIGQISSEVPQNLSASRPQDRQFILSSKKLLLSDSGFYLCAWTRGRGSLETQYFGPGTRLLVL.

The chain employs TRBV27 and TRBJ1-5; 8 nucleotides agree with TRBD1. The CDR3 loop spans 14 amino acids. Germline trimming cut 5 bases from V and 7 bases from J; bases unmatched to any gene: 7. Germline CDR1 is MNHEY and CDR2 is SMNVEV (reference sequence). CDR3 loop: CASSEDRGGQPQHF. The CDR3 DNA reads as TGTGCCAGCAGTGAAGACAGGGGTGGCCAGCCCCAGCATTTT.

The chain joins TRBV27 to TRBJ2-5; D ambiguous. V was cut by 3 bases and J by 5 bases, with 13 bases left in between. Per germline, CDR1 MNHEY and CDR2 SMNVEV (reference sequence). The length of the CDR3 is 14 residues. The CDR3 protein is CASSFGVSRETQYF. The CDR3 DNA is TGTGCCAGCAGTTTTGGGGTGTCTAGGGAGACCCAGTACTTC.

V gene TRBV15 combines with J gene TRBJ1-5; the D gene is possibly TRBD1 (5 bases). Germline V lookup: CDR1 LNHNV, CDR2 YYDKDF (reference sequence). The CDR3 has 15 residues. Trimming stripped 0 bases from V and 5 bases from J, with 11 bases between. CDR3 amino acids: CATSRDPRAHQPQHF. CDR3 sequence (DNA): TGTGCCACCAGCAGAGATCCCAGGGCACATCAGCCCCAGCATTTT.

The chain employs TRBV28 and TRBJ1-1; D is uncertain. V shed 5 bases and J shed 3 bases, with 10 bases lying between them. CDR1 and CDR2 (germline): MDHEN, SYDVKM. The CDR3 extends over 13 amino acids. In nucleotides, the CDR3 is TGTGCCAGCAGTATAGGACCGGACACTGAAGCTTTCTTT. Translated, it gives CASSIGPDTEAFF.

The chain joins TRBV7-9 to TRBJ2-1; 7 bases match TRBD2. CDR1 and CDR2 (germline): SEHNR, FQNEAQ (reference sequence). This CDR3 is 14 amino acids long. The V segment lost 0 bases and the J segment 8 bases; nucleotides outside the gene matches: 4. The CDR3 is CASSLAFLADEQFF. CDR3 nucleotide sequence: TGTGCCAGCAGCTTAGCGTTTCTAGCGGATGAGCAGTTCTTC.

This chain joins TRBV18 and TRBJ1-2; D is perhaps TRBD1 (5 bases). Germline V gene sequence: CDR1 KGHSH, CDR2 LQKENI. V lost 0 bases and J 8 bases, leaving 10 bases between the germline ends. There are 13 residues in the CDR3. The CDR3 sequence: CASSPPGDGGYTF. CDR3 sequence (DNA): TGTGCCAGCTCACCACCAGGGGATGGCGGCTACACCTTC.

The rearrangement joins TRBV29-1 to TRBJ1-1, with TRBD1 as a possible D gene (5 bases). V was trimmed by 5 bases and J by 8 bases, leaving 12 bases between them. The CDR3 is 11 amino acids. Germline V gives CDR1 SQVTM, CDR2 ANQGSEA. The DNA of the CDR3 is TGCAGCGTTTATCGTTCAGGGGAAGCTTTCTTT. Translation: CSVYRSGEAFF.

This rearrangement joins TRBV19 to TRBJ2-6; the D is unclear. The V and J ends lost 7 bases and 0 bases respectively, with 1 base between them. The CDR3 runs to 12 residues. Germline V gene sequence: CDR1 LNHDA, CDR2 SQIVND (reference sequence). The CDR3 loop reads CASNSGANVLTF. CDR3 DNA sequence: TGTGCCAGTAACTCTGGGGCCAACGTCCTGACTTTC.

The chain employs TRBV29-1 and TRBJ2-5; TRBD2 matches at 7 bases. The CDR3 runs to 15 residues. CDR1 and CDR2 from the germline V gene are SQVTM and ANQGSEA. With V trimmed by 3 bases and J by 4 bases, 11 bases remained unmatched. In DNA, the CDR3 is TGCAGCGTTGATCCTCGCGGGAGCTCCGGAGAGACCCAGTACTTC. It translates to CSVDPRGSSGETQYF.

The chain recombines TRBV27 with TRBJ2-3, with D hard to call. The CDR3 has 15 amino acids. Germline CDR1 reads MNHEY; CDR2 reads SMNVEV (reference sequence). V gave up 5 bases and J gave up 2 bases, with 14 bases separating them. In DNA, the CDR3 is TGTGCCAGCAGTCTTCGTGCGGAGATCACAGATACGCAGTATTTT. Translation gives CASSLRAEITDTQYF.

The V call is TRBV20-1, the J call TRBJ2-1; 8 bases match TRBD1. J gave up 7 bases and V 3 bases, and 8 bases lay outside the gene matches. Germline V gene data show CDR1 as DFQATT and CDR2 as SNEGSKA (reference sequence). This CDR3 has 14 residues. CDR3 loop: CSASKGQGWNEQFF. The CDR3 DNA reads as TGCAGTGCTAGTAAAGGACAGGGTTGGAATGAGCAGTTCTTC.

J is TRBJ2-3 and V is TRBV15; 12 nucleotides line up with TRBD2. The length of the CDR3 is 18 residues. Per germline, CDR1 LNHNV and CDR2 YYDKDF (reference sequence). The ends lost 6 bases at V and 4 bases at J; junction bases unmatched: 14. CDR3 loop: CATSGTSGLRIPPDTQYF. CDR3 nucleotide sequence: TGTGCCACCAGTGGGACTAGCGGGCTACGAATCCCACCAGATACGCAGTATTTT.

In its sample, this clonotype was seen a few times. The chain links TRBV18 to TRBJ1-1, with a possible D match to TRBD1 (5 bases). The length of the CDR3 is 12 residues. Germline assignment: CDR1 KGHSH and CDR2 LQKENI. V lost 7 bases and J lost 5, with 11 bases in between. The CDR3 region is CASLTGGTEAFF. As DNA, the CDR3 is TGTGCCAGCTTGACTGGGGGGACTGAAGCTTTCTTT.

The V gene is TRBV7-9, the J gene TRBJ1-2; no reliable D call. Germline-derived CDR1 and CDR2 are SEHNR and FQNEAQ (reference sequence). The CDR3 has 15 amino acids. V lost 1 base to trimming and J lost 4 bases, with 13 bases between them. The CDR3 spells CASSLVGIQSYGYTF. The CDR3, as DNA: TGTGCCAGCAGCTTAGTTGGTATACAGTCCTATGGCTACACCTTC.

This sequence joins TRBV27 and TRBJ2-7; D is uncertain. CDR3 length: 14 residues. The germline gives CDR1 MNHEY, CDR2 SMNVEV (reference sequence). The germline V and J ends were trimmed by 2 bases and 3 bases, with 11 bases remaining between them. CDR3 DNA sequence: TGTGCCAGCAGTTTACAGGACGGTCACTACGAGCAGTACTTC. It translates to CASSLQDGHYEQYF.

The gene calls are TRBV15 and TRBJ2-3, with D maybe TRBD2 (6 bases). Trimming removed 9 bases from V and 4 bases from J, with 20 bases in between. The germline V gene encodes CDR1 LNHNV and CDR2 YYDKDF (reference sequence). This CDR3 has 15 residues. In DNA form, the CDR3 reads TGTGCCACAATGGAGGGGAACACACATCCAGATACGCAGTATTTT. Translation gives CATMEGNTHPDTQYF.

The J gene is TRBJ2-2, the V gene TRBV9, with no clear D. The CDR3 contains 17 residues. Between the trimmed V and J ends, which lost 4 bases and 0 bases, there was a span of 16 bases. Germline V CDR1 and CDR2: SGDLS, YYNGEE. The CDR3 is CASSPLMFGANTGELFF. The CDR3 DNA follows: TGTGCCAGCAGCCCTCTAATGTTCGGAGCGAACACCGGGGAGCTGTTTTTT.